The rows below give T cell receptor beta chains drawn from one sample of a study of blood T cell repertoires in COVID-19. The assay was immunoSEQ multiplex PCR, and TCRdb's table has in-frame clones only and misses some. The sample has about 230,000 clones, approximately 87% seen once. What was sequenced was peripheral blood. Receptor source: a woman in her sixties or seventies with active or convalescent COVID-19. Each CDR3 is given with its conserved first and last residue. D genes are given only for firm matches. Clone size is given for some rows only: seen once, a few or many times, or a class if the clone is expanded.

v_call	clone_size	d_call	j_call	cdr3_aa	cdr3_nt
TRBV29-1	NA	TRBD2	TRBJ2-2	CSVEESPGSGGAGGELFF	TGCAGCGTTGAAGAATCACCCGGGAGCGGGGGGGCCGGCGGGGAGCTGTTTTTT
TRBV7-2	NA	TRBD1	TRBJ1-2	CASSLYTGDPYGYTF	TGTGCCAGCAGCTTGTATACAGGGGACCCCTATGGCTACACCTTC
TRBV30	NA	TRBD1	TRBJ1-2	CAWSEGQGANGYTF	TGTGCCTGGAGTGAGGGACAGGGGGCTAATGGCTACACCTTC
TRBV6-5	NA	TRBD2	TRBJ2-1	CASRETSGRNEQFF	TGTGCCAGCAGGGAGACTAGCGGGAGAAATGAGCAGTTCTTC
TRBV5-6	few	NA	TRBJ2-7	CASSPDAGSREQYF	TGTGCCAGCAGCCCCGACGCGGGGAGTAGGGAGCAGTACTTC
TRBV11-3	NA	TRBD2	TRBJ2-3	CASSLVASGRTDTQYF	TGTGCCAGCAGCTTAGTGGCTAGCGGCCGCACAGATACGCAGTATTTT
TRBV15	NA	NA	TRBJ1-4	CATHRGGGTNEKLFF	TGTGCCACCCACCGCGGGGGAGGGACTAATGAAAAACTGTTTTTT
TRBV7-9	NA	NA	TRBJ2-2	CASSLVGTLNTGELFF	TGTGCCAGCAGCTTAGTCGGGACACTGAACACCGGGGAGCTGTTTTTT
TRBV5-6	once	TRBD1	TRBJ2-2	CASSPTGASGELFF	TGTGCCAGCAGCCCGACAGGGGCGTCCGGGGAGCTGTTTTTT
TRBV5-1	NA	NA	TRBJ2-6	CASSLFESGANVLTF	TGCGCCAGCAGCTTGTTTGAGAGTGGGGCCAACGTCCTGACTTTC
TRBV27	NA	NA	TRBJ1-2	CASRISLTAGPYGYTF	TGTGCCAGCAGAATCTCTCTGACCGCGGGCCCCTATGGCTACACCTTC
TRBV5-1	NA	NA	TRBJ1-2	CASSLVSGQTNYGYTF	TGCGCCAGCAGCTTGGTGTCGGGTCAGACTAACTATGGCTACACCTTC
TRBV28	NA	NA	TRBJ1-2	CASSTSTDPYGYTF	TGTGCCAGCAGTACCTCGACAGACCCCTATGGCTACACCTTC
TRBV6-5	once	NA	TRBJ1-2	CASRRGQPYGYTF	TGTGCCAGCAGAAGAGGACAGCCCTATGGCTACACCTTC
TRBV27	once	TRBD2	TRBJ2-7	CASSARTSGGSRQYF	TGTGCCAGCAGTGCCCGGACTAGCGGGGGGTCTCGGCAATACTTC
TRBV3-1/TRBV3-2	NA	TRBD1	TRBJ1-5	CASSTGQGANQPQHF	TGTGCCAGCAGCACCGGACAGGGGGCGAATCAGCCCCAGCATTTT